These 20 T cell receptor beta chains were sequenced from one sample in a study of shared T cell receptors in the human thymus. The protocol was immunoSEQ multiplex PCR, while the TCRdb copy is restricted to in-frame clones and leaves out a portion. In the table there are over 450,000 clones, more than 75% of which are singletons. These sequences were also reported in another study, on human thymus T cells.

Sequencing was performed on thymocytes. These receptor sequences come from a boy less than two years old with a congenital heart defect.

This sequence joins TRBV7-9 and TRBJ1-2, with 7 bases aligning to TRBD1. V was pared by 0 bases and J by 7 bases, with 11 bases of the junction left unmatched. CDR1 and CDR2 from the germline V gene are SEHNR and FQNEAQ (reference sequence). This CDR3 has 16 residues. In DNA, the CDR3 is TGTGCCAGCAGCTTAGCGATCCGGAGACAGGGTGGTGGCTACACCTTC. Protein: CASSLAIRRQGGGYTF.

The chain is built from TRBV29-1 and TRBJ2-1; D possibly corresponds to TRBD1 (6 bases). CDR1 SQVTM and CDR2 ANQGSEA come from the germline V gene. V was pared by 7 bases and J by 0 bases, with 13 bases between. The CDR3 runs to 14 residues. CDR3 DNA sequence: TGCAGCGCACAACAGGGAAGCTCCTACAATGAGCAGTTCTTC. Its translation is CSAQQGSSYNEQFF.

The J gene is TRBJ2-3, the V gene TRBV27, with 7 bases that match TRBD2. Unmatched junction bases numbered 10, after V lost 0 bases and J lost 1 base. This CDR3 is 18 amino acids long. The germline gives CDR1 MNHEY, CDR2 SMNVEV (reference sequence). CDR3 nucleotides: TGTGCCAGCAGTTTATCGACCGTGGGCGGGAGTTGCACAGATACGCAGTATTTT. Its protein product is CASSLSTVGGSCTDTQYF.

The J gene is TRBJ1-3, the V gene TRBV7-6; weak D call: TRBD1 (6 bases). The CDR3 length is 19 residues. V was cut by 0 bases and J by 0 bases, with 18 bases left in between. Germline V lookup: CDR1 SGHVS, CDR2 FNYEAQ. DNA for the CDR3: TGTGCCAGCAGCTTAGCGTTGGGGGCTAGAGCTCTCTCTGGAAACACCATATATTTT. This gives the protein CASSLALGARALSGNTIYF.

This clone was seen a single time. The CDR3 loop reads CASSHLRGLVEQFF. In nucleotides, the CDR3 is TGCGCCAGCAGCCACCTGCGGGGACTGGTTGAGCAGTTCTTC. V and J are TRBV5-1 and TRBJ2-1; TRBD2 might be the D (6 bases). V lost 4 bases, J lost 9 bases, and 17 bases lay in between. Per germline, CDR1 SGHRS and CDR2 YFSETQ. The CDR3 is 14 residues long.

The chain recombines TRBV5-1 with TRBJ2-2; possibly TRBD1 for D (7 bases). The V gene lost 2 bases and the J gene lost 6 bases, with 26 bases spanning the gap. CDR1 is SGHRS, CDR2 YFSETQ, per germline. The CDR3 totals 19 residues. The CDR3 protein is CASSFLSAGQPYNPGELFF. DNA for the CDR3: TGCGCCAGCAGCTTTTTATCTGCGGGACAGCCCTACAACCCCGGGGAGCTGTTTTTT.

The CDR3 nucleotides are TGTGCCAGCAGTGAAGACAGGGGGGGATTTCACACTGAAGCTTTCTTT. Protein sequence: CASSEDRGGFHTEAFF. The V and J genes are TRBV6-1 and TRBJ1-1, with 8 positions matching TRBD1. Germline CDR1 and CDR2: MNHNS and SASEGT. The CDR3 contains 16 residues. V shed 1 base and J 3 bases; nucleotides not matched to a gene: 7.

This chain joins TRBV2 and TRBJ1-5, with D perhaps matching TRBD1 (6 bases). The CDR3 extends over 14 amino acids. Trimming pared 4 bases from V and 7 bases from J, leaving 14 bases between. Germline V gives CDR1 SNHLY, CDR2 FYNNEI. The CDR3 is CASSGDRRKQPQHF. The CDR3 nucleotides read TGTGCCAGCAGTGGCGACAGGAGGAAGCAGCCCCAGCATTTT.

The chain employs TRBV28 and TRBJ2-1, with 7 bases fitting TRBD2. Germline CDR1 MDHEN, CDR2 SYDVKM. There are 14 residues in the CDR3. V gave up 7 bases and J gave up 6 bases; unmatched junction bases: 9. Here the CDR3 reads CASITGAGVNEQFF. CDR3 DNA sequence: TGTGCCAGCATCACCGGGGCGGGGGTCAATGAGCAGTTCTTC.

This chain joins TRBV5-1 and TRBJ2-3; D remains unclear. The CDR3 totals 14 residues. Trimming stripped 0 bases from V and 0 bases from J, with 5 bases between. Germline CDR1 is SGHRS and CDR2 is YFSETQ. In DNA form, the CDR3 reads TGCGCCAGCAGCTTGGTTCGTAGCACAGATACGCAGTATTTT. This sequence encodes CASSLVRSTDTQYF.

This rearrangement joins TRBV5-8 to TRBJ2-2; 9 bases align to TRBD2. The germline V gene encodes CDR1 SGHTS and CDR2 YDEGEE. The CDR3 loop spans 14 amino acids. V shed 4 bases and J 5 bases; nucleotides not matched to a gene: 3. The chain's CDR3 is CASSPTSGTGELFF. Written as DNA, the CDR3 is TGTGCCAGCAGCCCGACTAGCGGTACCGGGGAGCTGTTTTTT. Together with reference TRBV5-8 and TRBJ2-2, the CDR3 gives the full variable domain: EAGVTQSPTHLIKTRGQQATLRCSPISGHTSVYWYQQALGLGLQFLLWYDEGEERNRGNFPPRFSGRQFPNYSSELNVNALELEDSALYLCASSPTSGTGELFFGEGSRLTVL.

The V and J genes are TRBV28 and TRBJ1-2; D ambiguous. The ends were cut back, 3 bases at V and 8 bases at J, with 13 bases in the middle. The CDR3 is 13 residues long. Germline loops: CDR1 MDHEN, CDR2 SYDVKM. The CDR3 here is CASSFGQDRGYTF. DNA of the CDR3: TGTGCCAGCAGTTTTGGGCAGGATCGGGGCTACACCTTC.

This chain links TRBV5-8 with TRBJ2-7; 8 bases map to TRBD2. The CDR3 has 15 residues. V lost 5 bases, J lost 5 bases, and 12 bases stayed unmatched. Germline V gives CDR1 SGHTS, CDR2 YDEGEE. DNA for the CDR3: TGTGCCAGCAGAGAGGTTGGCGGGAGGATCGACGAGCAGTACTTC. Translating it yields CASREVGGRIDEQYF.

For the CDR3, the DNA is TGTGCCAGTACCGAAGACGGGACTAGCGGGAGCGGACCCTACGAGCAGTACTTC. It encodes CASTEDGTSGSGPYEQYF. The V call is TRBV19, the J call TRBJ2-7, with 14 bases matching TRBD2. Germline loops: CDR1 LNHDA, CDR2 SQIVND (reference sequence). This CDR3 region has 18 residues. The V and J ends lost 7 bases and 2 bases, in that order; junction bases with no gene match: 13.

This clone has just a few counts. J is TRBJ2-7 and V is TRBV4-1, with D possibly TRBD1 on 6 matching bases. CDR1 and CDR2 from the germline V gene are MGHRA and YSYEKL. CDR3 length: 14 residues. V gave up 5 bases and J gave up 4 bases, with 15 bases separating them. The CDR3 DNA is TGCGCCAGCAGCTCCCGGCAGGGGAAATACGAGCAGTACTTC. Translation gives CASSSRQGKYEQYF.

V is TRBV27 and J is TRBJ2-7; D possibly corresponds to TRBD2 (7 bases). The germline CDR1 and CDR2 sequences are MNHEY and SMNVEV (reference sequence). The length of the CDR3 is 17 residues. V lost 6 bases and J 0 bases, leaving 21 bases between the germline ends. In DNA form, the CDR3 reads TGTGCCAGCAGCTACAGGGATTCTAGCGGTCACTCCTACGAGCAGTACTTC. It yields the protein CASSYRDSSGHSYEQYF.

The chain uses TRBV19 and TRBJ1-5, with TRBD1 matching 12 bases. Trimming removed 4 bases from V and 9 bases from J; junction bases left unmatched: 10. CDR3 length equals 16 residues. Germline values: CDR1 LNHDA, CDR2 SQIVND (reference sequence). Here the CDR3 reads CASSTSGTGGKRPQHF. CDR3 nucleotide sequence: TGTGCCAGTAGTACGTCAGGGACAGGGGGCAAGCGGCCCCAGCATTTT.

The V and J genes are TRBV21-1 and TRBJ1-1; the table's D call, TRBD1, has no DNA check behind it. TRBV21-1 is reported as a pseudogene. CDR3 size: 15 residues. The CDR3: CASSNGQEMNTEAFF. CDR3 nucleotides: TGTGCCAGCAGCAATGGACAGGAGATGAACACTGAAGCTTTCTTT.

The genes are TRBV30 and TRBJ2-2; 10 bases are a match to TRBD1. The CDR3 spans 14 residues. Germline V gene data show CDR1 as GTSNPN and CDR2 as SVGIG (reference sequence). Trimming took 3 bases from V and 6 from J; bases not matched to a gene: 4. Here the CDR3 reads CAWRGQGRAGELFF. CDR3 in DNA: TGTGCCTGGAGGGGACAGGGGAGGGCCGGGGAGCTGTTTTTT. Looking up the rest from reference TRBV30 and TRBJ2-2 gives the full variable domain: SQTIHQWPATLVQPVGSPLSLECTVEGTSNPNLYWYRQAAGRGLQLLFYSVGIGQISSEVPQNLSASRPQDRQFILSSKKLLLSDSGFYLCAWRGQGRAGELFFGEGSRLTVL.

This chain links TRBV28 with TRBJ2-1; 15 nucleotides line up with TRBD2. V shed 5 bases, J shed 5 bases, and the junction held 13 bases outside the gene matches. Germline CDR1 and CDR2: MDHEN and SYDVKM. CDR3 length: 19 amino acids. The CDR3 DNA reads as TGTGCCAGCAGTCCCGGACTAGCGGGAGGGCCTTACTGCCACAATGAGCAGTTCTTC. Translation gives CASSPGLAGGPYCHNEQFF.